The 19 T cell receptor beta chains below come from one sample, sequenced in a study of CD8 T cells in ankylosing spondylitis. TCRdb used MiXCR to reprocess the 5' RACE reads, holding one entry per CDR3 protein. Found here are about 69,000 distinct CDR3 sequences, approximately 5% of them singletons; the top ten hold around 2%. Sequencing was done on a sample of blood, either unsorted or a sorted T cell fraction (not recorded which). The receptors derive from a male donor with ankylosing spondylitis or in good health (not recorded which).

At least ten counts were recorded for this clonotype. The chain joins TRBV5-6 to TRBJ2-3, with 7 nucleotides matching TRBD1. V shed 2 bases and J 0 bases; nucleotides not matched to a gene: 3. The germline CDR1 and CDR2 sequences are SGHDT and YYEEEE. The CDR3 loop spans 15 amino acids. DNA of the CDR3: TGTGCCAGCAGCTTTGGGACAGTAAGCACAGATACGCAGTATTTT. This sequence encodes CASSFGTVSTDTQYF.

This clonotype was observed many times. The V call is TRBV7-3, the J call TRBJ2-1, with 8 nucleotides matching TRBD2. CDR1 is SGHTA, CDR2 FQGTGA, per germline. This CDR3 spans 15 amino acids. J gave up 0 bases and V 4 bases, and 2 bases lay outside the gene matches. The CDR3 spells CASSSTSDSYNEQFF. The CDR3 DNA follows: TGTGCCAGCAGCTCGACTAGCGACTCCTACAATGAGCAGTTCTTC.

This clonotype occurred many times. V is TRBV6-2 or TRBV6-3 and J is TRBJ2-4, with D uncertain. The length of the CDR3 is 18 residues. V lost 0 bases, J lost 1 base, and 16 bases lay in between. Per germline, CDR1 MNHEY and CDR2 SVGEGT. CDR3 region: CASSYSIQLQTAKNIQYF. As DNA, the CDR3 is TGTGCCAGCAGTTACTCGATCCAGCTTCAAACTGCCAAAAACATTCAGTACTTC.

This clonotype was detected ten times or more. The chain has TRBV27 and TRBJ2-7; the match to TRBD1 covers 8 bases. The CDR3 is 13 amino acids. Germline V lookup: CDR1 MNHEY, CDR2 SMNVEV (reference sequence). V dropped 3 bases and J dropped 5; count of bases not matched to a gene: 3. The CDR3 here is CASSFLQGDEQYF. The CDR3 nucleotides read TGTGCCAGCAGTTTCCTACAGGGGGACGAGCAGTACTTC.

Ten or more counts support this clonotype. The V gene is TRBV7-2, the J gene TRBJ2-5; 16 bases are shared with TRBD2. Germline lookup yields CDR1 SGHTA and CDR2 FQGNSA. The CDR3 is 16 residues long. V lost 4 bases to trimming and J lost 7 bases; unmatched junction nucleotides: 6. CDR3 coding DNA: TGTGCCAGCAGCTCGGGACTAGCGGGGGGGCAGGGGACCCAGTACTTC. Amino acid sequence: CASSSGLAGGQGTQYF.

In its sample, this clonotype was seen many times. The V call is TRBV29-1, the J call TRBJ2-2, with D perhaps assigned TRBD1 or TRBD2 (6 bases each). In germline, CDR1 is SQVTM, CDR2 ANQGSEA. V was cut by 4 bases and J by 7 bases, with 19 bases left in between. CDR3 length: 15 amino acids. The CDR3 nucleotides are TGCAGCGTTGGACCCCCGGGGGCAAGTGGCGGGGAGCTGTTTTTT. It is translated as CSVGPPGASGGELFF.

This clonotype was picked up many times. This rearrangement joins TRBV19 to TRBJ1-5; 7 bases map to TRBD1. V gave up 3 bases and J gave up 3 bases; unmatched junction bases: 5. The germline V gene encodes CDR1 LNHDA and CDR2 SQIVND (reference sequence). The CDR3 totals 15 residues. The chain's CDR3 is CASSMTGYVNQPQHF. The CDR3 bases are TGTGCCAGTAGTATGACAGGGTACGTCAATCAGCCCCAGCATTTT.

This clonotype was recorded at least ten times. The J gene is TRBJ2-6, the V gene TRBV10-3, with D tentatively TRBD1 (5 bases). The CDR3 totals 16 residues. Trimming pared 0 bases from V and 0 bases from J, leaving 6 bases between. Germline lookup yields CDR1 ENHRY and CDR2 SYGVKD. The CDR3 coding sequence is TGTGCCATCAGTGAGTCGGGGCGCTCTGGGGCCAACGTCCTGACTTTC. Residues: CAISESGRSGANVLTF.

This clonotype was seen at least ten times. The J gene is TRBJ2-4, the V gene TRBV28; perhaps D is TRBD1 or TRBD2 (5 bases each). The CDR3 covers 12 residues. Trimming cost V 3 bases and J 8 bases, with 8 bases left between them. CDR1 MDHEN and CDR2 SYDVKM come from the germline V gene. The CDR3 DNA is TGTGCCAGCAGTTTCCTGGGGGACATTCAGTACTTC. Translated, it gives CASSFLGDIQYF. Using reference TRBV28 and TRBJ2-4 for the parts outside the CDR3, the full variable domain is DVKVTQSSRYLVKRTGEKVFLECVQDMDHENMFWYRQDPGLGLRLIYFSYDVKMKEKGDIPEGYSVSREKKERFSLILESASTNQTSMYLCASSFLGDIQYFGAGTRLSVL.

This clonotype was counted ten times or more. The chain is built from TRBV12-3 or TRBV12-4 and TRBJ2-1; 8 bases map to TRBD2. The CDR3 covers 15 residues. V lost 10 bases and J lost 0; bases outside the gene matches: 8. CDR3 in DNA: TGTGCCACCGCCCCGGGAGGGGGCTCCTACAATGAGCAGTTCTTC. Protein sequence: CATAPGGGSYNEQFF.

The table lists this clonotype with many counts. The gene calls are TRBV5-1 and TRBJ2-5; D may correspond to TRBD1 or TRBD2 (6 bases each). This CDR3 is built from 13 residues. Trimming removed 6 bases from V and 3 bases from J, with 12 bases in between. Germline CDR1 and CDR2: SGHRS and YFSETQ. The CDR3 nucleotides read TGCGCCAGCAATGTAGGGGGGAAAGAGACCCAGTACTTC. Residues: CASNVGGKETQYF.

This clonotype was counted many times. V gene TRBV29-1 combines with J gene TRBJ1-2; D remains unclear. The CDR3 consists of 14 residues. Germline assignment: CDR1 SQVTM and CDR2 ANQGSEA. V lost 2 bases and J lost 4, with 14 bases in between. For the CDR3, the DNA is TGCAGCGTTGAAAACGGGGTGTCCCTCTATGGCTACACCTTC. It translates to CSVENGVSLYGYTF.

This clonotype was detected ten times or more. The chain employs TRBV11-2 and TRBJ2-1, with 13 bases lining up with TRBD2. The length of the CDR3 is 16 residues. Unmatched junction bases numbered 8, after V lost 6 bases and J lost 6 bases. Germline V gene data show CDR1 as SGHAT and CDR2 as FQNNGV. In DNA, the CDR3 is TGTGCCAGCAGTCCGACTAGCGGGGGGATATCCAATGAGCAGTTCTTC. This encodes CASSPTSGGISNEQFF.

This clonotype was picked up many times. The chain employs TRBV12-3 or TRBV12-4 and TRBJ2-2; D unclear. CDR3 size: 12 residues. The V end was cut by 1 base, the J end by 13 bases, with 10 bases between. CDR3 bases: TGTGCCAGCAGTTTAGACGCGGTGAGGCTGTTTTTT. Translating gives CASSLDAVRLFF.

This clonotype was found many times. The chain is built from TRBV28 and TRBJ2-3, with 8 bases fitting TRBD2. This CDR3 contains 14 residues. Germline lookup yields CDR1 MDHEN and CDR2 SYDVKM. The J segment lost 1 base and the V segment lost 4 bases, leaving 1 base of the junction unmatched. This chain's CDR3 is CASSSRGGTDTQYF. The CDR3, as DNA: TGTGCCAGCAGTTCGCGGGGGGGCACAGATACGCAGTATTTT.

This clonotype was recorded at least ten times. The V call is TRBV7-2, the J call TRBJ2-2, with 8 bases lining up with TRBD1. The V gene end was trimmed by 3 bases and the J gene end by 6 bases; junction bases not matched to a gene: 6. CDR3 length equals 15 residues. CDR1 is SGHTA and CDR2 is FQGNSA in the germline V gene. CDR3 in DNA: TGTGCCAGCAGCTTCCAGGGGGCCGGGGCCGGGGAGCTGTTTTTT. Protein: CASSFQGAGAGELFF.

This clonotype was counted ten times or more. This chain links TRBV19 with TRBJ2-5; D uncertain. The CDR3 loop spans 15 amino acids. Trimming pared 3 bases from V and 0 bases from J, leaving 11 bases between. The germline V gene encodes CDR1 LNHDA and CDR2 SQIVND (reference sequence). The CDR3 DNA follows: TGTGCCAGTAGTATGGGTCAGGCGAACCAAGAGACCCAGTACTTC. Protein: CASSMGQANQETQYF.

This clonotype was counted at least ten times. The chain is built from TRBV20-1 and TRBJ1-3, with unresolved D. CDR1 and CDR2 (germline): DFQATT, SNEGSKA (reference sequence). V lost 0 bases and J lost 1, with 10 bases in between. The CDR3 extends over 15 amino acids. The chain's CDR3 is CSARDPVKSGNTIYF. The DNA for the CDR3 is TGCAGTGCTAGAGATCCGGTAAAGTCTGGAAACACCATATATTTT.

This clonotype was found many times. The chain combines TRBV6-2 or TRBV6-3 with TRBJ2-5; D may be TRBD1 (6 bases). The V gene's germline CDR1 is MNHEY and CDR2 SVGEGT. V shed 5 bases and J shed 4 bases, with 20 bases lying between them. This CDR3 has 16 amino acids. The CDR3: CASSDIDRSLRETQYF. CDR3 nucleotide sequence: TGTGCCAGCAGTGATATAGACAGGAGCCTCCGAGAGACCCAGTACTTC.